The rows below give T cell receptor beta chains drawn from one sample of a study of blood T cell repertoires in COVID-19. Using immunoSEQ multiplex PCR, the repertoire was profiled, and TCRdb retains in-frame clones only, with some absent. The table includes 150,000 to 200,000 clones, more than 85% detected once. Sequencing was carried out using peripheral blood. These receptors were taken from an elderly woman in a cohort sampled during active or convalescent COVID-19. Both conserved end residues are part of each CDR3. The D gene is left open where the match is weak. Clone size is stated in some rows and not others, as once, few, many or a class when expanded.

clone_size d_call j_call v_call cdr3_aa cdr3_nt
- TRBD1 TRBJ1-1 TRBV27 CASSPWTGKNTEAFF TGTGCCAGCAGTCCGTGGACAGGGAAGAACACTGAAGCTTTCTTT
- - TRBJ1-1 TRBV11-3 CASSLGRNTEAFF TGTGCCAGCAGCCTGGGCAGAAACACTGAAGCTTTCTTT
- - TRBJ2-1 TRBV7-9 CASSPREGAKSSYNEQFF TGTGCCAGCAGTCCTCGGGAGGGGGCTAAGTCTTCCTACAATGAGCAGTTCTTC
- - TRBJ1-2 TRBV12-3/TRBV12-4 CASRSRGYGYTF TGTGCCAGCAGGTCACGAGGCTATGGCTACACCTTC
- - TRBJ1-2 TRBV2 CASESSARYGYTF TGTGCCAGCGAGTCTTCAGCGAGGTATGGCTACACCTTC
once - TRBJ1-6 TRBV5-1 CASSLGSGVTYNSPLHF TGCGCCAGCAGCCTAGGATCAGGGGTAACGTATAATTCACCCCTCCACTTT
- - TRBJ2-5 TRBV21-1 CASSPHLGTGNQYF TGTGCCAGCAGCCCCCACCTTGGGACAGGGAACCAGTACTTC
- TRBD2 TRBJ2-2 TRBV5-1 CASSSKTSNPGELFF TGCGCCAGCAGCTCGAAGACTAGCAACCCCGGGGAGCTGTTTTTT
- - TRBJ2-1 TRBV19 CASSPAGLYNEQFF TGTGCCAGTAGTCCCGCAGGGTTATACAATGAGCAGTTCTTC
- - TRBJ2-5 TRBV7-8 CASSPTGLVQETQYF TGTGCCAGCAGCCCAACTGGACTCGTCCAAGAGACCCAGTACTTC
once TRBD1 TRBJ1-1 TRBV12-3/TRBV12-4 CASRDRVMSEAFF TGTGCCAGCAGGGACAGGGTTATGTCTGAAGCTTTCTTT
- TRBD2 TRBJ2-1 TRBV13 CASSSHQREGGNEQFF TGTGCCAGCAGCTCCCACCAGCGGGAGGGTGGCAATGAGCAGTTCTTC
- - TRBJ1-6 TRBV6-5 CASSYATGGANSPLHF TGTGCCAGCAGTTACGCCACCGGGGGGGCTAATTCACCCCTCCACTTT
few TRBD1 TRBJ1-1 TRBV28 CASSLSLTGGRTEAFF TGTGCCAGCAGTTTGAGTCTGACAGGGGGTCGCACTGAAGCTTTCTTT
- TRBD1 TRBJ2-2 TRBV5-1 CASSLARTGGYPANTGELFF TGCGCCAGCAGCTTGGCCCGGACAGGGGGCTACCCTGCGAACACCGGGGAGCTGTTTTTT
- - TRBJ1-2 TRBV4-1 CASSPRQSSYGYTF TGCGCCAGCAGCCCTCGACAGAGTTCCTATGGCTACACCTTC
- - TRBJ1-3 TRBV11-2 CASREARGGNTIYF TGTGCCAGCAGGGAGGCCAGGGGAGGAAACACCATATATTTT
- TRBD1 TRBJ2-7 TRBV5-4 CASSFARDRGNYEQYF TGTGCCAGCAGCTTTGCCCGGGACAGGGGTAACTACGAGCAGTACTTC
- - TRBJ1-2 TRBV5-1 CASSFWGGRDYGYTF TGCGCCAGCAGCTTCTGGGGAGGGAGAGACTATGGCTACACCTTC
- - TRBJ1-1 TRBV5-1 CASSLSSGTEAFF TGCGCCAGCAGCTTGAGTTCGGGAACGGAAGCTTTCTTT
- - TRBJ2-3 TRBV10-3 CAISESKQTDTQYF TGTGCCATCAGTGAGTCGAAACAAACAGATACGCAGTATTTT
once - TRBJ2-1 TRBV19 CASSISGGSYNEQFF TGTGCCAGTAGTATCTCTGGGGGGTCCTACAATGAGCAGTTCTTC
- - TRBJ1-2 TRBV10-3 CAISDPTGLNGYTF TGTGCCATCAGTGACCCAACAGGGTTAAATGGCTACACCTTC
- - TRBJ1-6 TRBV28 CASSSQGRGDSPLHF TGTGCCAGCAGTTCCCAAGGACGGGGTGATTCACCCCTCCACTTT
- TRBD1 TRBJ1-4 TRBV27 CASGTGREKLFF TGTGCCAGCGGGACAGGGCGTGAAAAACTGTTTTTT
- - TRBJ1-4 TRBV6-5 CASKRSATNEKLFF TGTGCCAGCAAGAGATCTGCAACTAATGAAAAACTGTTTTTT
- - TRBJ1-2 TRBV6-5 CASSYSRQGSAYGYTF TGTGCCAGCAGTTACTCCCGGCAGGGGTCAGCCTATGGCTACACCTTC
- - TRBJ1-2 TRBV7-9 CASTPVGGANYGYTF TGTGCCAGCACCCCGGTGGGGGGGGCTAACTATGGCTACACCTTC
- TRBD1 TRBJ2-1 TRBV3-1/TRBV3-2 CASSPLPGTGSDNEQFF TGTGCCAGCAGCCCTCTACCCGGGACAGGGAGCGACAATGAGCAGTTCTTC
- TRBD2 TRBJ2-5 TRBV5-1 CASSIPLAGASETQYF TGCGCCAGCAGCATACCACTAGCGGGGGCTTCAGAGACCCAGTACTTC
once - TRBJ2-3 TRBV18 CASSPRGRGHTQYF TGTGCCAGCTCACCACGGGGCAGGGGACATACGCAGTATTTT
- - TRBJ2-1 TRBV14 CASSPQLGQVYNEQFF TGTGCCAGCAGCCCTCAATTGGGACAAGTGTACAATGAGCAGTTCTTC
- - TRBJ1-1 TRBV28 CASSLYETVMNTEAFF TGTGCCAGCAGTTTATATGAAACGGTAATGAACACTGAAGCTTTCTTT
- TRBD1 TRBJ1-6 TRBV19 CASTGTDNSPLHF TGTGCCAGTACCGGGACAGATAATTCACCCCTCCACTTT
few TRBD1 TRBJ1-6 TRBV5-1 CASSLTGTASSYNSPLHF TGCGCCAGCAGCTTAACCGGGACAGCGAGCTCCTATAATTCACCCCTCCACTTT
- TRBD2 TRBJ2-3 TRBV29-1 CSVSREGWNTQYF TGCAGCGTTTCCCGGGAGGGGTGGAATACGCAGTATTTT
once TRBD2 TRBJ2-1 TRBV5-1 CASSSIGTSGRNEQFF TGCGCCAGCAGCTCCATCGGGACTAGCGGGAGAAATGAGCAGTTCTTC
- TRBD1 TRBJ2-5 TRBV4-3 CASSPTGGRIETQYF TGCGCCAGCAGCCCGACAGGGGGGCGGATAGAGACCCAGTACTTC
once TRBD1 TRBJ1-5 TRBV25-1 CASGGGTGYNQPQHF TGTGCCAGTGGGGGGGGGACAGGGTACAATCAGCCCCAGCATTTT
- TRBD2 TRBJ2-1 TRBV6-5 CASSRTSGSGEQFF TGTGCCAGCAGTCGGACTAGCGGGAGTGGTGAGCAGTTCTTC
- TRBD1 TRBJ1-3 TRBV18 CASSQGTGGSGNTIYF TGTGCCAGCTCTCAAGGGACAGGGGGATCTGGAAACACCATATATTTT
- TRBD1 TRBJ1-2 TRBV9 CASSTLTGMSYGYTF TGTGCCAGCAGCACGCTGACAGGGATGAGCTATGGCTACACCTTC
- TRBD1 TRBJ1-2 TRBV11-3 CASSTGTGGLIHGYTF TGTGCCAGCAGCACCGGGACAGGAGGCCTTATACATGGCTACACCTTC
- - TRBJ1-4 TRBV3-1/TRBV3-2 CASSQERGGKLFF TGTGCCAGCAGCCAAGAACGGGGGGGAAAACTGTTTTTT